The 24 T cell receptor beta chains below come from one sample, sequenced in a study of response to subunit inactivated influenza vaccine. TCRdb recomputed calls from the RT-PCR reads with MiXCR, one row per CDR3 protein. The table lists hundreds of thousands of distinct CDR3 sequences, approximately 7.7% of them singletons. Specimen: PBMCs from blood, collected around 25 months after vaccination. Receptors originate from a man aged 50 to 69 who received an inactivated influenza vaccine.

A remark on this clonotype: A junction end diverges from the germline sequence, so it may reflect a read error. The V gene is TRBV29-1, the J gene TRBJ1-2, with no clear D. This CDR3 has 12 residues. Germline CDR1 SQVTM, CDR2 ANQGSEA. CDR3 DNA: TGCAGCGTTGAGGGCAGCTTTTATGGCTACGCCTTC. This sequence encodes CSVEGSFYGYAF.

In its sample, this clonotype was seen many times. The V call is TRBV20-1, the J call TRBJ2-1, with 7 bases that match TRBD2. Looked up from germline, CDR1 is DFQATT and CDR2 is SNEGSKA (reference sequence). CDR3 length: 16 amino acids. Unmatched junction bases numbered 13, after V lost 6 bases and J lost 2 bases. CDR3 DNA: TGCAGTGCCCACTCAGTAACTAGCGAAACCTACAATGAGCAGTTCTTC. It is translated as CSAHSVTSETYNEQFF.

This clonotype was detected ten times or more. The CDR3 loop is CSAKTGLAGGRSAYNEQFF. The CDR3 coding sequence is TGCAGTGCTAAGACGGGGCTAGCGGGAGGTCGGTCCGCCTACAATGAGCAGTTCTTC. V gene TRBV20-1 combines with J gene TRBJ2-1; 11 nucleotides align to TRBD2. Germline CDR1 reads DFQATT; CDR2 reads SNEGSKA (reference sequence). V lost 4 bases and J lost 2; bases outside the gene matches: 16. CDR3 length equals 19 residues.

The sample holds many counts of this clonotype. The gene calls are TRBV12-3 or TRBV12-4 and TRBJ2-3; 10 bases are shared with TRBD1. This CDR3 is built from 14 residues. After removal of 8 bases from V and 5 bases from J, the junction contained 7 bases not matched to a gene. In DNA, the CDR3 is TGTGCCAGCGTTGACAGGGGGCTAGTAGATACGCAGTATTTT. Translation gives CASVDRGLVDTQYF.

V and J are TRBV18 and TRBJ1-5; D possibly corresponds to TRBD1 (5 bases). Between the trimmed V and J ends, which lost 2 bases and 6 bases, there was a span of 14 bases. Looked up from germline, CDR1 is KGHSH and CDR2 is LQKENI. The CDR3 has 15 residues. Here the CDR3 reads CASSPNSGSLQPQHF. CDR3 coding DNA: TGTGCCAGCTCACCAAATTCAGGGTCCCTTCAGCCCCAGCATTTT.

This clonotype was seen a few times. V is TRBV6-1 and J is TRBJ2-7; TRBD1 agrees at 9 bases. Germline lookup yields CDR1 MNHNS and CDR2 SASEGT. The ends lost 6 bases at V and 8 bases at J; junction bases unmatched: 8. The CDR3 is made up of 13 amino acids. This CDR3 reads CASRRQGVLKQYF. The DNA for the CDR3 is TGTGCCAGCAGAAGACAGGGGGTCCTTAAGCAGTACTTC.

This clonotype was detected many times. This chain joins TRBV5-5 and TRBJ2-2; maybe TRBD1 (6 bases). The germline gives CDR1 SGHKS, CDR2 YYEKEE (reference sequence). Trimming shortened V by 4 bases and J by 7 bases, and 17 bases separated the two germline ends. This CDR3 has 15 amino acids. CDR3 in amino acids: CASSTGHGSIGELFF. As DNA, the CDR3 is TGTGCCAGCAGCACGGGACATGGGAGTATCGGGGAGCTGTTTTTT.

This clonotype was recorded a few times. The chain uses TRBV7-3 and TRBJ1-4; 12 bases match TRBD1. The germline gives CDR1 SGHTA, CDR2 FQGTGA. Trimming removed 5 bases from V and 8 bases from J; junction bases left unmatched: 9. This CDR3 contains 16 residues. The CDR3 spells CASSNPGDRGQEKLFF. The CDR3 DNA reads as TGTGCCAGCAGCAATCCTGGGGACAGGGGGCAGGAAAAACTGTTTTTT.

A few counts support this clonotype. The chain links TRBV14 to TRBJ2-5, with TRBD2 as a possible D gene (6 bases). Germline-derived CDR1 and CDR2 are SGHDN and FVKESK. V was cut by 4 bases and J by 2 bases, with 14 bases left in between. The CDR3 is 15 amino acids. Written as DNA, the CDR3 is TGTGCCAGCAGCCGCACCAGGCTAGCGCAAGAGACCCAGTACTTC. It yields the protein CASSRTRLAQETQYF.

Remarks on this clonotype: The germline gene is not matched at one end of the junction; a read error may be the cause. The rearrangement uses TRBV6-1 and TRBJ2-7, with 9 bases lining up with TRBD1. Per the germline V gene, CDR1 is MNHNS and CDR2 is SASEGT. This CDR3 is built from 15 residues. The CDR3 DNA follows: TGTACCAGCAGACACGGACAGGGGAGCTCCTACGAGCAGTACTTC. This encodes CTSRHGQGSSYEQYF.

On this clonotype itself: A much larger clone is a single base away; this may be a read error. The J gene is TRBJ2-1, the V gene TRBV13; 8 nucleotides line up with TRBD1. In germline, CDR1 is PRHDT, CDR2 FYEKMQ (reference sequence). CDR3 size: 15 residues. V was pared by 2 bases and J by 3 bases, with 3 bases of the junction left unmatched. In DNA form, the CDR3 reads TGTGCCAGCAGCTTATGGACAGGGCTCTACAATGAGCAGTTCTTC. It is translated as CASSLWTGLYNEQFF.

The chain links TRBV20-1 to TRBJ2-3, with D perhaps matching TRBD1 or TRBD2 (5 bases each). The ends were cut back, 5 bases at V and 4 bases at J, with 19 bases in the middle. This CDR3 contains 15 residues. The germline gives CDR1 DFQATT, CDR2 SNEGSKA (reference sequence). In nucleotides, the CDR3 is TGCAGTGCTCCCCCCCAGGGCGCGAGGGCAGATACGCAGTATTTT. This encodes CSAPPQGARADTQYF.

The table lists this clonotype with many counts. Written as DNA, the CDR3 is TGCAGTGCTAGAGCGTCAGGATTCGCTGGAAACACCATATATTTT. This sequence encodes CSARASGFAGNTIYF. The genes are TRBV20-1 and TRBJ1-3; D unresolved. The length of the CDR3 is 15 residues. V was clipped by 1 base and J by 2 bases, with 12 bases between them. CDR1 and CDR2 (germline): DFQATT, SNEGSKA (reference sequence).

Many counts were recorded for this clonotype. V is TRBV15 and J is TRBJ2-5; possibly TRBD1 for D (5 bases). With 0 bases removed from V and 5 bases from J, the gap between germline ends came to 13 bases. The germline V gene encodes CDR1 LNHNV and CDR2 YYDKDF (reference sequence). CDR3 size: 15 residues. CDR3 protein: CATSRDPQGGETQYF. CDR3 DNA sequence: TGTGCCACCAGCAGAGATCCGCAGGGTGGGGAGACCCAGTACTTC.

This clonotype was seen at least ten times. The chain links TRBV20-1 to TRBJ2-3; 12 nucleotides align to TRBD2. CDR1 and CDR2 from the germline V gene are DFQATT and SNEGSKA (reference sequence). CDR3 length: 16 residues. The V segment lost 3 bases and the J segment 6 bases; nucleotides outside the gene matches: 10. The CDR3 coding sequence is TGCAGTGCTAGTAGAATAAGACTAGCGGGGGATGATACGCAGTATTTT. Residues: CSASRIRLAGDDTQYF.

V and J are TRBV6-1 and TRBJ1-2; D is unresolved. The CDR3 runs 13 residues. The germline V gene has CDR1 MNHNS and CDR2 SASEGT. Trimming removed 7 bases at V and 2 bases at J, with 11 bases between. The CDR3 region is CASNKGRNYGYTF. CDR3 DNA: TGTGCCAGCAACAAGGGAAGGAACTATGGCTACACCTTC.

The gene calls are TRBV9 and TRBJ2-7; no reliable D call. V lost 3 bases and J 3 bases, leaving 10 bases between the germline ends. This CDR3 is 13 amino acids long. The germline gives CDR1 SGDLS, CDR2 YYNGEE. The DNA for the CDR3 is TGTGCCAGCAGCGAGGACCACGGCTACGAGCAGTACTTC. Protein sequence: CASSEDHGYEQYF.

This clonotype appeared many times. The chain recombines TRBV20-1 with TRBJ1-2, with a possible D match to TRBD1 (6 bases). The CDR3 runs to 13 residues. The germline V gene has CDR1 DFQATT and CDR2 SNEGSKA (reference sequence). Trimming cost V 6 bases and J 8 bases, with 19 bases left between them. The CDR3 region has the DNA TGCAGTGCCAGTGGGGGCCCGGAGGAAGGCTACACCTTC. This translates into CSASGGPEEGYTF.

In this sample, this clonotype turned up many times. The rearrangement uses TRBV12-3 or TRBV12-4 and TRBJ2-1; either TRBD1 or TRBD2 may supply D (5 bases each). With 8 bases removed from V and 2 bases from J, the gap between germline ends came to 13 bases. The CDR3 runs 14 residues. As DNA, the CDR3 is TGTGCCAGCGGACCGGGACGCACCTACAATGAGCAGTTCTTC. This gives the protein CASGPGRTYNEQFF.

The sample holds a few counts of this clonotype. CDR3 amino acids: CSVGTTQETQYF. CDR3 in DNA: TGCAGCGTGGGGACGACGCAAGAGACCCAGTACTTC. This sequence joins TRBV29-1 and TRBJ2-5; D is perhaps TRBD1 or TRBD2 (5 bases each). Germline CDR1 SQVTM, CDR2 ANQGSEA. The CDR3 extends over 12 amino acids. V was trimmed by 6 bases and J by 2 bases, leaving 10 bases between them.

This clonotype was detected many times. This chain joins TRBV5-1 and TRBJ2-7; TRBD1 matches 8 bases. V was pared by 7 bases and J by 5 bases, with 5 bases of the junction left unmatched. CDR1 is SGHRS, CDR2 YFSETQ, per germline. CDR3 length equals 12 residues. The CDR3 loop is CASGQGGNEQYF. CDR3 coding DNA: TGCGCCAGCGGACAGGGCGGGAACGAGCAGTACTTC. Based on the CDR3 plus reference TRBV5-1 and TRBJ2-7, the full variable domain is KAGVTQTPRYLIKTRGQQVTLSCSPISGHRSVSWYQQTPGQGLQFLFEYFSETQRNKGNFPGRFSGRQFSNSRSEMNVSTLELGDSALYLCASGQGGNEQYFGPGTRLTVT.

This clonotype was observed many times. The rearrangement uses TRBV28 and TRBJ2-7; 8 bases match TRBD2. The germline V gene has CDR1 MDHEN and CDR2 SYDVKM. V was pared by 7 bases and J by 3 bases, with 11 bases of the junction left unmatched. The CDR3 sequence is 15 residues long. The CDR3 loop reads CASTISGGNRYEQYF. DNA for the CDR3: TGTGCCAGCACTATAAGCGGGGGAAACCGCTACGAGCAGTACTTC.

There are a few counts of this clonotype. The DNA of the CDR3 is TGTGCCAGCAGCGCCTCAACGAACACTGAAGCTTTCTTT. It codes for CASSASTNTEAFF. The chain is built from TRBV9 and TRBJ1-1; D gene ambiguous. The length of the CDR3 is 13 residues. V gave up 3 bases and J gave up 1 base, with 7 bases separating them. CDR1 is SGDLS, CDR2 YYNGEE, per germline.

In its sample, this clonotype was seen a few times. The V gene is TRBV20-1, the J gene TRBJ1-1, with D perhaps TRBD1 (5 bases). There are 15 residues in the CDR3. Germline V lookup: CDR1 DFQATT, CDR2 SNEGSKA (reference sequence). The V and J ends lost 1 base and 7 bases respectively, with 19 bases between them. This CDR3 reads CSARVRLTSQGEAFF. CDR3 DNA: TGCAGTGCTAGAGTAAGGTTGACATCCCAGGGTGAAGCTTTCTTT.